This entry lists 6 T cell receptor beta chains sequenced from one sample in a study of tissue T cells after allogeneic stem cell transplantation. Sequenced by immunoSEQ multiplex PCR; TCRdb stores in-frame clones only, minus some. Here the sample spans thousands of clones, roughly half being singletons. Time point here: mouse harvest day 7 after allogeneic transplant. Tail vein injection delivered 10^7 T-cell-depleted bone marrow cells and 10^6 splenic CD5+ T cells. Sequencing was done on a sample of gut tissue. These receptors came from a female BALB/c mouse given C57BL/6 T cells with graft-versus-host disease after an allogeneic hematopoietic cell transplant.

This clone was counted only a few times. Each gene name is a mouse one. The CDR3 goes on 1 residue after the read ends, and that part is filled in from the germline J gene. This chain joins TRBV26 and TRBJ2-3, with TRBD1 matching 7 bases. This CDR3 has 13 residues. Germline-derived CDR1 and CDR2 are KGHPV and FQNQEV (reference sequence). V shed 7 bases, J shed 0 bases, and the junction held 1 base outside the gene matches. Here the CDR3 reads CASKQGSAETLYF. Incomplete CDR3 DNA: TGTGCCAGCAAACAGGGGAGTGCAGAAACGCTGTAT.

Remarks on this clone: All gene names here are mouse names. Read sequence stops 1 residue before the CDR3 end, and the germline J gene provides the missing end. This chain links TRBV26 with TRBJ2-1, with D possibly TRBD1 on 5 matching bases. CDR1 is KGHPV, CDR2 FQNQEV, per germline (reference sequence). This CDR3 has 13 amino acids. V dropped 4 bases and J dropped 3 bases, with 7 bases sitting between them. CDR3 sequence: CASSPTVYAEQFF. The CDR3 DNA, read in part, is TGTGCCAGCAGTCCGACAGTCTATGCTGAGCAGTTC.

Details on this clone: Gene names are mouse gene names. The read stops 1 residue short of the end of the CDR3; the missing end is completed from the germline J gene. The rearrangement joins TRBV26 to TRBJ2-1; TRBD1 agrees at 7 bases. Germline CDR1 is KGHPV and CDR2 is FQNQEV (reference sequence). V lost 8 bases to trimming and J lost 4 bases; unmatched junction nucleotides: 8. This CDR3 comprises 14 residues. Incomplete CDR3 DNA: TGTGCCAGCGGTCGACAGGGAGGGTATGCTGAGCAGTTC. Residues: CASGRQGGYAEQF. The CDR3 in full is CASGRQGGYAEQFF.

Comments on this clone: The gene names here belong to mouse. The CDR3 end falls 1 residue outside the read, so it is completed with the germline J gene. The chain joins TRBV29 to TRBJ1-1, with 7 positions matching TRBD1. The CDR3 runs to 14 residues. With V trimmed by 3 bases and J by 0 bases, 1 base remained unmatched. Germline V lookup: CDR1 MSHET, CDR2 SYDVDS. This CDR3 reads CASSLGTANTEVFF. The part of the CDR3 DNA that was read is TGTGCTAGCAGTTTGGGGACAGCAAACACAGAAGTCTTC.

In the case of this clone: Gene names and germline refer to mouse. From the germline J gene comes the end of the CDR3, since the read stops 1 residue before it. The chain has TRBV5 and TRBJ2-7; no definite D call. The V gene lost 5 bases and the J gene lost 7 bases, with 12 bases spanning the gap. The CDR3 is 12 amino acids. Germline-derived CDR1 and CDR2 are LGHNA and YNLKQL (reference sequence). The CDR3 DNA, read in part, is TGTGCCAGCAGCGGGTCGCCGGGGGAACAGTAC. Protein sequence: CASSGSPGEQY. The whole CDR3 region reads CASSGSPGEQYF.

This clone was observed a handful of times. Gene labels here are mouse ones. The read ends 1 residue before the CDR3 terminus; that terminus is restored from the germline J gene. The V call is TRBV12-1, the J call TRBJ2-3; 7 nucleotides agree with TRBD2. Per the germline V gene, CDR1 is SGHSN and CDR2 is HYEKVE. J was trimmed by 0 bases and V by 0 bases; bases with no gene match: 2. The CDR3 totals 15 residues. CDR3 amino acids: CASSLAWGSAETLYF. CDR3 DNA, as far as it was read: TGTGCCAGCTCTCTCGCCTGGGGGAGTGCAGAAACGCTGTAT.